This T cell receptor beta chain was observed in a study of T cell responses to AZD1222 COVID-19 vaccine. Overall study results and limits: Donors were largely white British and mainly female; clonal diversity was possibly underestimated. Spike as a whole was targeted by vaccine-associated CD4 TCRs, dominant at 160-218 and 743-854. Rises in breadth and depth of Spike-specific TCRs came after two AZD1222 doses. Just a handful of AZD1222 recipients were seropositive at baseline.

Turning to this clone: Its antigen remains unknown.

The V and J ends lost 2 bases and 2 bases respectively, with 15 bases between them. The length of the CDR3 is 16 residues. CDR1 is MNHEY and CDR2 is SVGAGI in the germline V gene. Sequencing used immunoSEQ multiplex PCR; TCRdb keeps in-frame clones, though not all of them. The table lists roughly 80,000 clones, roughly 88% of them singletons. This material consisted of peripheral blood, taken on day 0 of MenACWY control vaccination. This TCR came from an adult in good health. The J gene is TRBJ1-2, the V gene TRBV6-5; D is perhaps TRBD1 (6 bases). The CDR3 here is CASSYEITGQNYGYTF. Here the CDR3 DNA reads TGTGCCAGCAGTTACGAGATAACGGGACAAAACTATGGCTACACCTTC.